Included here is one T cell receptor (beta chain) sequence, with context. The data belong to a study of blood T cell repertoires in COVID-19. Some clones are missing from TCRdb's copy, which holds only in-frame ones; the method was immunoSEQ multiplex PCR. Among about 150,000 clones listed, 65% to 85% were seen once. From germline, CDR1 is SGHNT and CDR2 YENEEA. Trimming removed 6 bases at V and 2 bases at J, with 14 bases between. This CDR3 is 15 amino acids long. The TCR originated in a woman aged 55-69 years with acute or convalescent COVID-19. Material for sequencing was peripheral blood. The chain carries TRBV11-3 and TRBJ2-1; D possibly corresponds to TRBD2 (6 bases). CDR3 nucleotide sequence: TGTGCCAGCAGTCTCGGGGGATCCCCCTACAATGAGCAGTTCTTC. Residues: CASSLGGSPYNEQFF.